This TCR beta chain was sequenced during a study of blood T cell repertoires in COVID-19. The wider study: Sites across the United States, Italy and Spain contributed samples from acute and convalescent COVID-19.

The table came from immunoSEQ multiplex PCR; TCRdb's copy has only in-frame clones and leaves some out. The repertoire has roughly 150,000 clones, 83% of them found once; the top ten carry approximately 2%. The V segment lost 4 bases and the J segment 2 bases; nucleotides outside the gene matches: 8. Germline CDR1 is SGHTA and CDR2 is FQGNSA. The CDR3 totals 15 residues. The specimen was peripheral blood. This chain links TRBV7-2 with TRBJ2-7; 7 bases are a match to TRBD1. The origin of this receptor is a woman older than 75 with acute or convalescent COVID-19. This CDR3 reads CASSSSGTEPYEQYF. CDR3 DNA sequence: TGTGCCAGCAGCTCGTCCGGGACAGAGCCCTACGAGCAGTACTTC.